Following are 23 T cell receptor beta chains from one sample sequenced in a study of identical twins. TCRdb independently ran MiXCR on the 5' RACE reads; one entry per CDR3 protein. The repertoire holds about 160,000 distinct CDR3 sequences, with roughly 3.5% as singletons. Material: memory T cells sorted from blood. The origin of the receptors is a man aged 18-30 years in good health.

J is TRBJ2-3 and V is TRBV7-6, with 8 bases matching TRBD2. CDR3 length: 15 amino acids. J gave up 2 bases and V 4 bases, and 5 bases lay outside the gene matches. The V gene's germline CDR1 is SGHVS and CDR2 FNYEAQ. Written as DNA, the CDR3 is TGTGCCAGCAGCTCCGGCGGGAGGTTCACAGATACGCAGTATTTT. This encodes CASSSGGRFTDTQYF. Together with reference TRBV7-6 and TRBJ2-3, the CDR3 gives the full variable domain: GAGVSQSPRYKVTKRGQDVALRCDPISGHVSLYWYRQALGQGPEFLTYFNYEAQQDKSGLPNDRFSAERPEGSISTLTIQRTEQRDSAMYRCASSSGGRFTDTQYFGPGTRLTVL.

This clonotype was counted ten times or more. The V call is TRBV11-1, the J call TRBJ2-1, with 7 bases lining up with TRBD2. Germline CDR1 SGHAT, CDR2 FQDESV (reference sequence). Losses at the gene ends were 4 bases for V and 9 bases for J; bases not matched to a gene: 9. This CDR3 contains 14 residues. The CDR3 spells CASSSGTKKPEQFF. The CDR3 nucleotides read TGTGCCAGCAGCTCAGGGACTAAAAAACCTGAGCAGTTCTTC. Combining the CDR3 with reference TRBV11-1 and TRBJ2-1 gives the whole variable domain EAEVAQSPRYKITEKSQAVAFWCDPISGHATLYWYRQILGQGPELLVQFQDESVVDDSQLPKDRFSAERLKGVDSTLKIQPAELGDSAMYLCASSSGTKKPEQFFGPGTRLTVL.

This clonotype has a count of ten or more. This chain uses TRBV20-1 with TRBJ2-1; no reliable D call. This CDR3 contains 10 residues. CDR1 is DFQATT and CDR2 is SNEGSKA in the germline V gene (reference sequence). Trimming stripped 3 bases from V and 9 bases from J, with 6 bases between. The CDR3 DNA reads TGCAGTGCTAGTGACGGTGAGCAGTTCTTC. It codes for CSASDGEQFF.

This clonotype was counted ten times or more. The rearrangement uses TRBV15 and TRBJ2-1; 8 bases agree with TRBD2. The trim removed 0 bases at V and 7 bases at J, leaving 11 bases unmatched. Germline values: CDR1 LNHNV, CDR2 YYDKDF (reference sequence). The CDR3 spans 17 residues. CDR3 in DNA: TGTGCCACCAGCAGAGATAGCGGCGGGAGGACTGATAATGAGCAGTTCTTC. It translates to CATSRDSGGRTDNEQFF. Full variable domain (rest looked up from reference TRBV15 and TRBJ2-1): DAMVIQNPRYQVTQFGKPVTLSCSQTLNHNVMYWYQQKSSQAPKLLFHYYDKDFNNEADTPDNFQSRRPNTSFCFLDIRSPGLGDTAMYLCATSRDSGGRTDNEQFFGPGTRLTVL.

The chain uses TRBV9 and TRBJ2-5; 7 bases align to TRBD2. Germline CDR1 SGDLS, CDR2 YYNGEE. The CDR3 spans 15 residues. V gave up 3 bases and J gave up 5 bases; unmatched junction bases: 10. The DNA of the CDR3 is TGTGCCAGCAGCGGAGGGACTATCTGGTCGGAGACCCAGTACTTC. Translating gives CASSGGTIWSETQYF.

This clonotype came up many times. The chain is built from TRBV20-1 and TRBJ2-5; the D gene is possibly TRBD2 (5 bases). The CDR3 length is 13 residues. V dropped 6 bases and J dropped 5 bases, with 16 bases sitting between them. Germline V lookup: CDR1 DFQATT, CDR2 SNEGSKA (reference sequence). This CDR3 is CSARGSGKETQYF. CDR3 bases: TGCAGTGCCCGCGGGTCCGGGAAGGAGACCCAGTACTTC.

This clonotype was observed many times. The CDR3 loop reads CASSPGIAGGPGELFF. The DNA of the CDR3 is TGTGCCAGCAGCCCCGGAATAGCGGGAGGGCCCGGGGAGCTGTTTTTT. This chain uses TRBV12-3 or TRBV12-4 with TRBJ2-2; 11 bases are shared with TRBD2. Germline trimming cut 6 bases from V and 6 bases from J; bases unmatched to any gene: 9. There are 16 residues in the CDR3.

This clonotype was picked up many times. The rearrangement uses TRBV12-3 or TRBV12-4 and TRBJ2-1, with 8 bases identical to TRBD1. This CDR3 has 12 amino acids. V was pared by 4 bases and J by 13 bases, with 6 bases of the junction left unmatched. CDR3 nucleotide sequence: TGTGCCAGCAGTTACACCGGGACAGGACAGTTCTTC. It yields the protein CASSYTGTGQFF.

Many counts were recorded for this clonotype. The chain links TRBV5-1 to TRBJ2-6; D might be TRBD1 (5 bases). The length of the CDR3 is 15 residues. The germline CDR1 and CDR2 sequences are SGHRS and YFSETQ. V lost 3 bases and J lost 0, with 7 bases in between. This CDR3 is CASSSQGSGANVLTF. CDR3 DNA: TGCGCCAGCAGCTCTCAGGGCTCTGGGGCCAACGTCCTGACTTTC.

This clonotype was observed a few times. This sequence joins TRBV11-1 and TRBJ2-5; D may be TRBD1 or TRBD2 (5 bases each). Germline CDR1 reads SGHAT; CDR2 reads FQDESV (reference sequence). Trimming pared 4 bases from V and 7 bases from J, leaving 25 bases between. The CDR3 totals 17 residues. Written as DNA, the CDR3 is TGTGCCAGCAGCTCAGAAAATAGAGACCAGGGTCGGGGGACCCAGTACTTC. Protein sequence: CASSSENRDQGRGTQYF.

In its sample, this clonotype was seen many times. CDR3 nucleotides: TGCAGTGCTAGAGATCCGTGGACAGGGGCTTCGTACACTGAAGCTTTCTTT. Its translation is CSARDPWTGASYTEAFF. This sequence joins TRBV20-1 and TRBJ1-1, with 9 nucleotides matching TRBD1. The V and J ends lost 0 bases and 3 bases, in that order; junction bases with no gene match: 11. This CDR3 comprises 17 residues. Germline assignment: CDR1 DFQATT and CDR2 SNEGSKA (reference sequence).

This clonotype has only a few counts. The rearrangement links TRBV6-1 to TRBJ2-3; D could derive from TRBD1 or TRBD2 (5 bases each). With 7 bases removed from V and 6 bases from J, the gap between germline ends came to 20 bases. The CDR3 is 15 residues long. The germline V gene has CDR1 MNHNS and CDR2 SASEGT. This chain's CDR3 is CASTTPGRRRDTQYF. For the CDR3, the DNA is TGTGCCAGCACCACACCGGGACGGAGGAGGGATACGCAGTATTTT.

This clonotype was recorded many times. The rearrangement joins TRBV10-3 to TRBJ1-2; D remains ambiguous. V gave up 9 bases and J gave up 5 bases, with 16 bases separating them. Germline CDR1 ENHRY, CDR2 SYGVKD. The CDR3 extends over 13 amino acids. CDR3 sequence (DNA): TGTGCCATAACGACAAGGCCGGAGTATGGCTACACCTTC. Protein sequence: CAITTRPEYGYTF.

This clonotype was seen at least ten times. The rearrangement uses TRBV13 and TRBJ1-2, with 8 bases aligning to TRBD1. Germline CDR1 reads PRHDT; CDR2 reads FYEKMQ (reference sequence). Trimming took 10 bases from V and 2 from J; bases not matched to a gene: 6. The CDR3 consists of 13 residues. The CDR3 sequence is CATWTGSNYGYTF. CDR3 sequence (DNA): TGTGCCACCTGGACAGGGAGCAACTATGGCTACACCTTC.

This clonotype showed up many times. The chain is built from TRBV5-1 and TRBJ2-7, with D tentatively TRBD1 (6 bases). V gave up 0 bases and J gave up 0 bases, with 10 bases separating them. The CDR3 is 15 residues long. Per the germline V gene, CDR1 is SGHRS and CDR2 is YFSETQ. DNA of the CDR3: TGCGCCAGCAGCTTGGCCGGACAGATCTCCTACGAGCAGTACTTC. It yields the protein CASSLAGQISYEQYF.

This clonotype was seen repeatedly, ten times or more. The chain uses TRBV20-1 and TRBJ2-5, with a tentative D call TRBD2 (6 bases). Germline V gene sequence: CDR1 DFQATT, CDR2 SNEGSKA (reference sequence). Trimming left V 6 bases short and J 9 bases short, with 26 bases between. The CDR3 runs 15 residues. This CDR3 reads CSASRVAEAARAQYF. The CDR3 DNA is TGCAGTGCCAGTAGGGTAGCGGAGGCCGCCAGGGCCCAGTACTTC.

This clonotype was recorded many times. The rearrangement uses TRBV5-1 and TRBJ2-5; 7 nucleotides align to TRBD1. The CDR3 runs to 15 residues. V shed 1 base and J 3 bases; nucleotides not matched to a gene: 6. Germline CDR1 SGHRS, CDR2 YFSETQ. In nucleotides, the CDR3 is TGCGCCAGCAGCTTGATCTCGACAGGGAAAGAGACCCAGTACTTC. Its translation is CASSLISTGKETQYF.

In this sample, this clonotype turned up many times. The chain uses TRBV7-8 and TRBJ1-2; TRBD1 might be the D (5 bases). This CDR3 comprises 16 residues. The V gene's germline CDR1 is SGHVS and CDR2 FQNEAQ. Deletions cut 4 bases from V and 8 bases from J, with 23 bases between. The CDR3 sequence is CASSSRRFAGVRGYTF. Written as DNA, the CDR3 is TGTGCCAGCAGCTCGAGGAGGTTTGCGGGGGTTCGGGGCTACACCTTC.

In its sample, this clonotype was seen many times. This sequence joins TRBV20-1 and TRBJ2-5, with a possible D match to TRBD2 (5 bases). Germline CDR1 and CDR2: DFQATT and SNEGSKA (reference sequence). The V and J ends lost 3 bases and 0 bases respectively, with 11 bases between them. This CDR3 has 14 amino acids. CDR3 in amino acids: CSASRDPHQETQYF. CDR3 bases: TGCAGTGCTAGCCGGGATCCCCACCAAGAGACCCAGTACTTC.

At least ten counts were recorded for this clonotype. The chain combines TRBV2 with TRBJ2-7, with D tentatively TRBD1 (6 bases). The CDR3 is 14 residues long. Germline V CDR1 and CDR2: SNHLY, FYNNEI. Trimming stripped 7 bases from V and 1 base from J, with 14 bases between. The CDR3 DNA sequence: TGTGCCAGCACCCCGAGGACAGCTTCCTACGAGCAGTACGTC. It is translated as CASTPRTASYEQYV.

This clonotype was detected many times. V gene TRBV30 combines with J gene TRBJ2-7, with D uncertain. V shed 3 bases and J shed 7 bases, with 10 bases lying between them. CDR1 GTSNPN and CDR2 SVGIG come from the germline V gene (reference sequence). This CDR3 comprises 11 residues. CDR3 in amino acids: CAWREFGEQYF. DNA for the CDR3: TGTGCCTGGAGGGAATTCGGGGAGCAGTACTTC.

This clonotype was counted at least ten times. The chain carries TRBV5-1 and TRBJ1-4; 9 bases agree with TRBD1. The junction had 4 bases not matched to a gene; V was cut back by 4 bases and J by 3 bases. The V gene's germline CDR1 is SGHRS and CDR2 YFSETQ. This CDR3 spans 15 amino acids. CDR3 DNA: TGCGCCAGCAGCATAGACAGGGGGTCTAATGAAAAACTGTTTTTT. Its translation: CASSIDRGSNEKLFF. Full variable domain (missing parts from reference TRBV5-1 and TRBJ1-4): KAGVTQTPRYLIKTRGQQVTLSCSPISGHRSVSWYQQTPGQGLQFLFEYFSETQRNKGNFPGRFSGRQFSNSRSEMNVSTLELGDSALYLCASSIDRGSNEKLFFGSGTQLSVL.

This clonotype was seen at least ten times. The chain couples TRBV14 to TRBJ2-4; no firm D call. The CDR3 length is 13 residues. The V and J ends lost 4 bases and 8 bases respectively, with 12 bases between them. Germline assignment: CDR1 SGHDN and CDR2 FVKESK. This chain's CDR3 is CASSRLDGYIQYF. Here the CDR3 DNA reads TGTGCCAGCAGCCGTCTCGATGGGTACATTCAGTACTTC.